The 29 T cell receptor beta chains listed next were all sequenced from one sample in a study of T cells in Graves' hyperthyroidism and ophthalmopathy. Amplified TCR beta CDR3 regions came from RNA transcripts. With the HTBI primer set, the TCR CDR3 went through a first round of RT-PCR. TCRdb re-analysed the multiplex PCR reads in MiXCR, keeping a single row per CDR3 protein. The sample has 75,000 to 100,000 distinct CDR3 sequences, about 37% seen once. Sequencing was done on a sample of peripheral blood or thyroid tissue (not recorded which). The receptors shown here come from a woman aged 25 to 39 with Graves' hyperthyroidism.

This clonotype was detected many times. This rearrangement joins TRBV28 to TRBJ2-2; TRBD2 matches at 8 bases. The CDR3 totals 14 residues. Germline loops: CDR1 MDHEN, CDR2 SYDVKM. Trimming took 3 bases from V and 5 from J; bases not matched to a gene: 2. The CDR3 reads CASSFASGTGELFF. The CDR3 DNA follows: TGTGCCAGCAGTTTCGCTAGCGGGACCGGGGAGCTGTTTTTT.

This clonotype was counted many times. The V call is TRBV12-5, the J call TRBJ1-2; D is undetermined. V shed 0 bases and J shed 2 bases, with 10 bases lying between them. Germline V lookup: CDR1 LGHNT, CDR2 FRNRAP. The CDR3 covers 15 residues. CDR3 sequence reads: CASGLVQEENYGYTF. The CDR3, as DNA: TGTGCTAGTGGTTTGGTACAAGAGGAGAACTATGGCTACACCTTC. Combining the CDR3 with reference TRBV12-5 and TRBJ1-2 gives the whole variable domain DARVTQTPRHKVTEMGQEVTMRCQPILGHNTVFWYRQTMMQGLELLAYFRNRAPLDDSGMPKDRFSAEMPDATLATLKIQPSEPRDSAVYFCASGLVQEENYGYTFGSGTRLTVV.

This clonotype was picked up a small number of times. V gene TRBV15 combines with J gene TRBJ2-7, with 8 bases fitting TRBD1. V shed 7 bases and J 0 bases; nucleotides not matched to a gene: 5. Germline-derived CDR1 and CDR2 are LNHNV and YYDKDF (reference sequence). This CDR3 is 14 amino acids long. CDR3 sequence: CATTVDRGSYEQYF. Here the CDR3 DNA reads TGTGCCACCACGGTAGACAGGGGCTCCTACGAGCAGTACTTC.

The CDR3 loop is CASSLQAGRGHNQPQHF. The CDR3 coding sequence is TGTGCCAGCAGTTTACAGGCGGGAAGAGGACACAATCAGCCCCAGCATTTT. The V and J genes are TRBV13 and TRBJ1-5; possibly TRBD1 for D (5 bases). Germline V lookup: CDR1 PRHDT, CDR2 FYEKMQ (reference sequence). With 6 bases removed from V and 3 bases from J, the gap between germline ends came to 21 bases. This CDR3 region has 17 residues.

This clonotype was counted only a few times. J is TRBJ1-1 and V is TRBV28, with TRBD1 matching over 7 bases. The J segment lost 7 bases and the V segment lost 5 bases, leaving 7 bases of the junction unmatched. Germline CDR1 MDHEN, CDR2 SYDVKM. This CDR3 is 13 amino acids long. The chain's CDR3 is CASSEVQGDEAFF. CDR3 coding DNA: TGTGCCAGCAGTGAGGTTCAGGGGGATGAAGCTTTCTTT.

The chain recombines TRBV10-3 with TRBJ2-6; D call uncertain. The V gene's germline CDR1 is ENHRY and CDR2 SYGVKD. V lost 2 bases and J lost 0, with 8 bases in between. CDR3 length: 16 amino acids. This CDR3 reads CAISETASSGANVLTF. The CDR3 region has the DNA TGTGCCATCAGTGAGACGGCCAGCTCTGGGGCCAACGTCCTGACTTTC.

The gene calls are TRBV7-8 and TRBJ2-7; 13 positions match TRBD2. V was clipped by 1 base and J by 6 bases; unmatched bases: 6. Germline values: CDR1 SGHVS, CDR2 FQNEAQ. The CDR3 totals 16 residues. The CDR3 region is CASSLELAGGTREQYF. The CDR3 nucleotides read TGTGCCAGCAGCTTAGAACTAGCGGGAGGGACCCGCGAGCAGTACTTC.

V usage is TRBV28 and J usage is TRBJ2-7; D remains ambiguous. V lost 3 bases and J lost 5, with 14 bases in between. Germline CDR1 reads MDHEN; CDR2 reads SYDVKM. This CDR3 contains 14 residues. For the CDR3, the DNA is TGTGCCAGCAGTTTTAATGGCGGTACCCACGAGCAGTACTTC. It translates to CASSFNGGTHEQYF.

This clonotype was observed at least ten times. The chain links TRBV20-1 to TRBJ2-7; 7 nucleotides agree with TRBD1. Germline V lookup: CDR1 DFQATT, CDR2 SNEGSKA (reference sequence). With V trimmed by 3 bases and J by 3 bases, 5 bases remained unmatched. This CDR3 has 13 amino acids. CDR3 loop: CSASPGTVYEQYF. The CDR3 DNA reads as TGCAGTGCTAGTCCCGGGACAGTCTACGAGCAGTACTTC.

CDR3 nucleotides: TGTGCCATCATTCGGGACAGTCCTATCTTGGGAGGTGGCTACACCTTC. This sequence encodes CAIIRDSPILGGGYTF. This chain connects TRBV10-3 to TRBJ1-2, with 7 bases that match TRBD1. The CDR3 has 16 amino acids. Germline V gene data show CDR1 as ENHRY and CDR2 as SYGVKD. V lost 7 bases to trimming and J lost 7 bases; unmatched junction nucleotides: 18.

Here the CDR3 reads CASSPLGGLGQPQHF. The CDR3 DNA reads TGTGCCAGCTCACCCCTGGGGGGGTTAGGTCAGCCCCAGCATTTT. The chain recombines TRBV28 with TRBJ1-5, with a weak D call TRBD1 (5 bases). Germline CDR1 reads MDHEN; CDR2 reads SYDVKM. This CDR3 has 15 amino acids. V was pared by 8 bases and J by 6 bases, with 20 bases between.

This clonotype was observed many times. V usage is TRBV12-3 or TRBV12-4 and J usage is TRBJ2-3; weak D call: TRBD2 (5 bases). This CDR3 spans 14 amino acids. V gave up 8 bases and J gave up 0 bases, with 12 bases separating them. CDR3 protein: CASGWASSTDTQYF. For the CDR3, the DNA is TGTGCCAGCGGGTGGGCTAGCAGCACAGATACGCAGTATTTT.

This clonotype was detected ten times or more. The rearrangement uses TRBV7-3 and TRBJ1-1; 8 bases are a match to TRBD1. The CDR3 covers 13 residues. V lost 5 bases to trimming and J lost 9 bases; unmatched junction nucleotides: 8. CDR1 is SGHTA and CDR2 is FQGTGA in the germline V gene. The CDR3 reads CASSVPGTGKAFF. The CDR3 DNA reads TGTGCCAGCAGCGTCCCAGGGACAGGAAAAGCTTTCTTT.

Many counts were recorded for this clonotype. The gene calls are TRBV11-2 and TRBJ1-6; D is ambiguous. Trimming cost V 5 bases and J 10 bases, with 15 bases left between them. The CDR3 has 14 amino acids. CDR1 and CDR2 from the germline V gene are SGHAT and FQNNGV. CDR3 nucleotide sequence: TGTGCCAGCAGCCTAGGTACAACCGTCTCACCCCTCCACTTT. This gives the protein CASSLGTTVSPLHF.

The chain has TRBV20-1 and TRBJ1-2, with 7 bases identical to TRBD1. The CDR3 covers 14 residues. Germline lookup yields CDR1 DFQATT and CDR2 SNEGSKA (reference sequence). With 3 bases clipped from V and 4 bases from J, the junction kept 8 bases outside the gene matches. The CDR3 here is CSASPGQQAYGYTF. DNA of the CDR3: TGCAGTGCTAGCCCGGGACAGCAGGCCTATGGCTACACCTTC.

This clonotype was recorded at least ten times. The chain couples TRBV9 to TRBJ1-3; D not resolved. Germline lookup yields CDR1 SGDLS and CDR2 YYNGEE. This CDR3 spans 15 amino acids. V lost 2 bases and J lost 4, with 13 bases in between. The CDR3 DNA sequence: TGTGCCAGCAGCGTGGGCGGTTTATTCGGAAACACCATATATTTT. This translates into CASSVGGLFGNTIYF.

The CDR3 protein is CSARGTGYSETRYF. The CDR3 coding sequence is TGCAGTGCTAGAGGGACAGGGTATAGTGAGACCCGATACTTC. The chain uses TRBV20-1 and TRBJ2-5; 8 nucleotides agree with TRBD1. V shed 1 base, J shed 14 bases, and the junction held 15 bases outside the gene matches. The CDR3 is 14 residues long. Germline assignment: CDR1 DFQATT and CDR2 SNEGSKA (reference sequence).

About this clonotype: As the CDR3 is not closed by the conserved phenylalanine or tryptophan, this likely results from a read error. The chain couples TRBV7-9 to TRBJ2-7; no definite D call. The CDR3 runs 14 residues. Per germline, CDR1 SEHNR and CDR2 FQNEAQ (reference sequence). V lost 0 bases and J 5 bases, leaving 11 bases between the germline ends. Here the CDR3 reads CASSLAGKPHEQYL. DNA for the CDR3: TGTGCCAGCAGCTTAGCGGGCAAGCCTCACGAGCAGTACCTC.

This clonotype was recorded a few times. The chain is built from TRBV2 and TRBJ2-7; 7 bases fit TRBD2. Germline trimming cut 6 bases from V and 1 base from J; bases unmatched to any gene: 9. Germline V lookup: CDR1 SNHLY, CDR2 FYNNEI. This CDR3 has 15 amino acids. This CDR3 reads CASSPVGGGSYEQYF. The CDR3 DNA sequence: TGTGCCAGCAGCCCCGTGGGGGGGGGTTCCTACGAGCAGTACTTC.

This clonotype was recorded at least ten times. The chain employs TRBV6-5 and TRBJ2-7; 8 positions match TRBD1. The junction had 4 bases not matched to a gene; V was cut back by 6 bases and J by 9 bases. The CDR3 is made up of 11 amino acids. Looked up from germline, CDR1 is MNHEY and CDR2 is SVGAGI. The CDR3 loop reads CASSSTGGQYF. The CDR3 coding sequence is TGTGCCAGCAGCTCAACAGGGGGGCAGTACTTC.

This clonotype was seen many times. This chain uses TRBV5-1 with TRBJ1-6; TRBD1 matches 8 bases. Trimming at V came to 3 bases and at J to 5 bases, leaving 4 bases not matched to a gene. CDR1 and CDR2 from the germline V gene are SGHRS and YFSETQ. The CDR3 is 15 amino acids. The CDR3 region is CASSSPTGDNSPLHF. The CDR3 bases are TGCGCCAGCAGCTCGCCGACAGGGGATAATTCACCCCTCCACTTT.

This clonotype was found a few times. This chain links TRBV15 with TRBJ2-5, with 11 bases matching TRBD2. V was pared by 3 bases and J by 3 bases, with 6 bases of the junction left unmatched. The CDR3 covers 16 residues. Germline V gives CDR1 LNHNV, CDR2 YYDKDF (reference sequence). The CDR3 here is CATSSETSGIEETQYF. The CDR3 DNA reads as TGTGCCACCAGCAGTGAGACTAGCGGGATAGAAGAGACCCAGTACTTC.

The chain couples TRBV15 to TRBJ2-7; 9 bases map to TRBD2. There are 17 residues in the CDR3. Germline CDR1 and CDR2: LNHNV and YYDKDF (reference sequence). With 3 bases clipped from V and 5 bases from J, the junction kept 14 bases outside the gene matches. CDR3 sequence reads: CATSSVDPAGGQNEQYF. CDR3 sequence (DNA): TGTGCCACCAGCAGCGTAGATCCGGCGGGAGGGCAGAACGAGCAGTACTTC. The full variable domain, in which reference TRBV15 and TRBJ2-7 provide the parts outside the CDR3, is DAMVIQNPRYQVTQFGKPVTLSCSQTLNHNVMYWYQQKSSQAPKLLFHYYDKDFNNEADTPDNFQSRRPNTSFCFLDIRSPGLGDTAMYLCATSSVDPAGGQNEQYFGPGTRLTVT.

J is TRBJ2-5 and V is TRBV2; 11 positions match TRBD1. This CDR3 is built from 16 residues. The V segment lost 5 bases and the J segment 4 bases; nucleotides outside the gene matches: 9. The germline V gene has CDR1 SNHLY and CDR2 FYNNEI. The CDR3 sequence: CASSPRGQGAGETQYF. The CDR3 DNA reads TGTGCCAGCAGTCCTCGCGGACAGGGGGCAGGAGAGACCCAGTACTTC. The full variable domain, its missing parts supplied by reference TRBV2 and TRBJ2-5, is EPEVTQTPSHQVTQMGQEVILRCVPISNHLYFYWYRQILGQKVEFLVSFYNNEISEKSEIFDDQFSVERPDGSNFTLKIRSTKLEDSAMYFCASSPRGQGAGETQYFGPGTRLLVL.

This clonotype was picked up many times. This chain links TRBV11-2 with TRBJ1-3; D remains ambiguous. This CDR3 region has 14 residues. CDR1 and CDR2 from the germline V gene are SGHAT and FQNNGV. The V and J ends lost 5 bases and 4 bases respectively, with 12 bases between them. The CDR3 sequence: CASSLLLRGNTIYF. The CDR3 nucleotides are TGTGCCAGCAGCCTCTTGCTTAGGGGAAACACCATATATTTT.

J is TRBJ1-1 and V is TRBV20-1; D is perhaps TRBD1 (6 bases). The V gene lost 5 bases and the J gene lost 1 base, with 17 bases spanning the gap. The germline V gene encodes CDR1 DFQATT and CDR2 SNEGSKA (reference sequence). The CDR3 extends over 15 amino acids. The CDR3 reads CSAPRGGPSNTEAFF. In nucleotides, the CDR3 is TGCAGTGCTCCCCGAGGGGGGCCTTCGAACACTGAAGCTTTCTTT.

This clonotype counts as large (0.1 to 1%). V usage is TRBV10-3 and J usage is TRBJ1-4; D gene ambiguous. The CDR3 is 15 residues long. The germline CDR1 and CDR2 sequences are ENHRY and SYGVKD. The V end was cut by 2 bases, the J end by 0 bases, with 7 bases between. The CDR3 DNA follows: TGTGCCATCAGTGAGACGGACGCAACTAATGAAAAACTGTTTTTT. It is translated as CAISETDATNEKLFF.

V is TRBV5-6 and J is TRBJ1-1, with 9 bases matching TRBD1. The CDR3 has 15 residues. With 1 base clipped from V and 5 bases from J, the junction kept 6 bases outside the gene matches. Germline lookup yields CDR1 SGHDT and CDR2 YYEEEE. The chain's CDR3 is CASSLTGTGQTEAFF. The CDR3 DNA reads as TGTGCCAGCAGCTTGACCGGGACAGGGCAAACTGAAGCTTTCTTT.

This chain uses TRBV10-1 with TRBJ2-7; unclear D gene. V dropped 2 bases and J dropped 5 bases, with 13 bases sitting between them. CDR3 size: 14 residues. CDR1 and CDR2 (germline): WNHNN, SYGVQD (reference sequence). The CDR3 spells CASSEDQSNHEQYF. Written as DNA, the CDR3 is TGCGCCAGCAGTGAGGACCAGAGTAACCACGAGCAGTACTTC.